The T cell receptor beta chain described here comes from a study of OX40 agonist ivuxolimab in advanced cancers. Study as a whole: The patients received agonistic anti-OX40 (CD134) antibody ivuxolimab. The patients received ivuxolimab by intravenous route every 2 weeks at 0.01 to 10 mg/kg.

Study findings and constraints: The authors also found low normalized T-cell clonal expansion in some nonresponders. Within 6 weeks, CD4+ and CD8+ blood T cells expanded clonally at 0.1 to 3.0 mg/kg.

As regards this clone: The antigen is undetermined.

Profiled with immunoSEQ multiplex PCR; TCRdb holds only in-frame clones, not every one. The data hold fewer than 45,000 clones, with 85% observed a single time. Per germline, CDR1 SGHRS and CDR2 YFSETQ. V lost 3 bases, J lost 4 bases, and 10 bases lay in between. The length of the CDR3 is 13 residues. The TCR was taken from an adult with an advanced solid tumor such as melanoma, head and neck, liver or kidney cancer. J is TRBJ1-1 and V is TRBV5-1; maybe TRBD1 (5 bases). The starting material was CD4+ or CD8+ T cells sorted from blood, obtained in a trial of the OX40 agonist ivuxolimab. The CDR3 loop reads CASSYRRGTEAFF. The CDR3 coding sequence is TGCGCCAGCAGCTATCGGAGGGGCACTGAAGCTTTCTTT.